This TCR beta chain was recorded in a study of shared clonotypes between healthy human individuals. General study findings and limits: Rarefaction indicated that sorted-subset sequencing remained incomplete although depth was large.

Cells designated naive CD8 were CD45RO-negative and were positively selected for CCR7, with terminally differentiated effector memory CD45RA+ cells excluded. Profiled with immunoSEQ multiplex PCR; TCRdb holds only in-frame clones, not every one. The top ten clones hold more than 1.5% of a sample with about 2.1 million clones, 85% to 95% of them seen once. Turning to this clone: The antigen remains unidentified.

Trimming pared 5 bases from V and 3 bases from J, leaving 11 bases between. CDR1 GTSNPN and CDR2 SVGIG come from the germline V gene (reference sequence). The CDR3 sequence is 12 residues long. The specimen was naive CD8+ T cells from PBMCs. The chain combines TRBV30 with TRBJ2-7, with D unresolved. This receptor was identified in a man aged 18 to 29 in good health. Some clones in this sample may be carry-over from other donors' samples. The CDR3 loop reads CAWGQAFYEQYF. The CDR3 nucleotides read TGTGCCTGGGGGCAGGCGTTCTACGAGCAGTACTTC.